This entry describes one TCR beta chain. One end of the junction is discordant with germline, which a read error may explain. The sample belongs to a study of identical twins' blood T cells. Donors were six healthy women in three monozygous twin pairs. TCRdb re-derived calls from the 5' RACE reads in MiXCR, one entry per CDR3 protein. The data show fewer than 450,000 distinct CDR3 sequences, with about 28% seen just once and about 6% held by the top ten. Germline V gene data show CDR1 as SNHLY and CDR2 as FYNNEI. There are 13 residues in the CDR3. The V gene is TRBV2, the J gene TRBJ1-1; D remains ambiguous. The sequence was collected from a woman between 18 and 49 years old in good health. The sequenced material came from PBMCs. CDR3 sequence (DNA): TGTTCCAGCAGTGAAGCCCGGGACACTGAAGCTTTCTTT. Amino acids: CSSSEARDTEAFF. Together with reference TRBV2 and TRBJ1-1, the CDR3 gives the full variable domain: EPEVTQTPSHQVTQMGQEVILRCVPISNHLYFYWYRQILGQKVEFLVSFYNNEISEKSEIFDDQFSVERPDGSNFTLKIRSTKLEDSAMYFCSSSEARDTEAFFGQGTRLTVV.